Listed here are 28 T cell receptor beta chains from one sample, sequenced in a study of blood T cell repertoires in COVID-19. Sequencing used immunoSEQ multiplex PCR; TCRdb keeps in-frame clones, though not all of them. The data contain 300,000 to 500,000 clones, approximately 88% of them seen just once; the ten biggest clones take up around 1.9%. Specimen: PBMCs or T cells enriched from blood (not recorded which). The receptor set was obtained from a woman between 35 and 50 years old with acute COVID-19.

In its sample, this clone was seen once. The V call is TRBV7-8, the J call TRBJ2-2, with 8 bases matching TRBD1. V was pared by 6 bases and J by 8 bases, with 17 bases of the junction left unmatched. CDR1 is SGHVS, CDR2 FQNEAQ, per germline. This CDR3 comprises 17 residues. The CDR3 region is CASRFFPGQAPEGELFF. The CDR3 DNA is TGTGCCAGCAGGTTTTTCCCGGGACAGGCGCCAGAGGGGGAGCTGTTTTTT.

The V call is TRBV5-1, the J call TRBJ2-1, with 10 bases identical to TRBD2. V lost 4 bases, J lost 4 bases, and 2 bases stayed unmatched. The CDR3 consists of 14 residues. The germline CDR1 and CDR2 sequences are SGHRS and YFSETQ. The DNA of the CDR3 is TGCGCCAGCAGCCTAGCGGGAGCATACAATGAGCAGTTCTTC. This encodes CASSLAGAYNEQFF.

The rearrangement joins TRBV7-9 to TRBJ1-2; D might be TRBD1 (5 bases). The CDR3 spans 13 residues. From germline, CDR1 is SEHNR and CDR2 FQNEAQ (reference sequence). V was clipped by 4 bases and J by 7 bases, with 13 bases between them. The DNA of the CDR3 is TGTGCCAGCAGCTCCCCAGGGTACTCTGGCTACACCTTC. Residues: CASSSPGYSGYTF. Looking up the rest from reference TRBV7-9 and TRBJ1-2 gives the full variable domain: DTGVSQNPRHKITKRGQNVTFRCDPISEHNRLYWYRQTLGQGPEFLTYFQNEAQLEKSRLLSDRFSAERPKGSFSTLEIQRTEQGDSAMYLCASSSPGYSGYTFGSGTRLTVV.

The CDR3 DNA is TGTGCCAGCAGCTATGGCGGGGGTCGGGGCCCTCCCTACGAGCAGTACTTC. Translation: CASSYGGGRGPPYEQYF. This chain joins TRBV5-6 and TRBJ2-7; 7 bases map to TRBD2. There are 17 residues in the CDR3. Germline CDR1 SGHDT, CDR2 YYEEEE. V gave up 3 bases and J gave up 2 bases; unmatched junction bases: 14.

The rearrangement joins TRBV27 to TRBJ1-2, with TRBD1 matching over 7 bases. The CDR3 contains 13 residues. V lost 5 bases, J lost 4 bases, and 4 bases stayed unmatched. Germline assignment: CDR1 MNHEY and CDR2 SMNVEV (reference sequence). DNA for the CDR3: TGTGCCAGCAGTCCACGGACAGGCTATGGCTACACCTTC. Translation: CASSPRTGYGYTF.

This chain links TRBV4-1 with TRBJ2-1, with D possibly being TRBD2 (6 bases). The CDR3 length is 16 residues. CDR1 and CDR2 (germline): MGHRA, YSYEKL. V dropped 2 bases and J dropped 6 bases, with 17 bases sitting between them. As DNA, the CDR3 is TGCGCCAGCAGCCAAACACCGGGACTTTCTAGCAATGAGCAGTTCTTC. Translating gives CASSQTPGLSSNEQFF.

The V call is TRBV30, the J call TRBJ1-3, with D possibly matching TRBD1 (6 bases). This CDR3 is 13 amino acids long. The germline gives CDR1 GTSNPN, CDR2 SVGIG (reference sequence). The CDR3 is CGCQGFSGNTIYF. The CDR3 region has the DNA TGTGGCTGCCAGGGGTTCTCTGGAAACACCATATATTTT.

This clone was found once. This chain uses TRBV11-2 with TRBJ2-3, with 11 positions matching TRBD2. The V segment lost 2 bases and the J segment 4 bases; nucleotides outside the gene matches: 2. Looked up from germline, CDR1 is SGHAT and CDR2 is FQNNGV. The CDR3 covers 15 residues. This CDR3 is CASSLKTSGADTQYF. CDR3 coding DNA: TGTGCCAGCAGCTTAAAGACTAGCGGGGCAGATACGCAGTATTTT.

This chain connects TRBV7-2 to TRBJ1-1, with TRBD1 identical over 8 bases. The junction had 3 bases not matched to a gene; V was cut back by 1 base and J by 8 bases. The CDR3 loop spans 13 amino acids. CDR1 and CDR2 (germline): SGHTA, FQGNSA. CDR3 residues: CASSLVGDREAFF. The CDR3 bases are TGTGCCAGCAGCTTAGTCGGGGACAGGGAAGCTTTCTTT.

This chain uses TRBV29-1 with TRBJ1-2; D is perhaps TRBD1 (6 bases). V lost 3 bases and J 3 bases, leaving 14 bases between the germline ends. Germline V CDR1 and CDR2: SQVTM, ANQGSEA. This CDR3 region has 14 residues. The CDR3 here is CSVERGYGDYGYTF. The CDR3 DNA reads TGCAGCGTTGAGAGGGGGTACGGGGACTATGGCTACACCTTC.

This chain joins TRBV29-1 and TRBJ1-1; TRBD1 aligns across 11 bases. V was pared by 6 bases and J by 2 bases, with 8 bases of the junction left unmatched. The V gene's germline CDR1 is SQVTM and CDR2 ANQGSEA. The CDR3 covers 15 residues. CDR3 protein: CSVRRTGGLNTEAFF. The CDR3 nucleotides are TGCAGCGTCCGCAGGACAGGGGGCTTAAACACTGAAGCTTTCTTT.

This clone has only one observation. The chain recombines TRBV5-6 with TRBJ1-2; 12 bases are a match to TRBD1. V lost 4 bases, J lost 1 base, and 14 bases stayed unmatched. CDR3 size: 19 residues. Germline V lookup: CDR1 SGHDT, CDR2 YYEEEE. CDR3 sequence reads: CASSPGTGGAQFDNYGYTF. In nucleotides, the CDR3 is TGTGCCAGCAGCCCCGGGACAGGGGGCGCTCAGTTTGATAACTATGGCTACACCTTC.

The CDR3 sequence is CASSEVRLAVYNEQFF. The CDR3 DNA is TGTGCCAGCAGTGAGGTGAGGCTAGCGGTATACAATGAGCAGTTCTTC. The V call is TRBV2, the J call TRBJ2-1; 7 bases fit TRBD2. Germline-derived CDR1 and CDR2 are SNHLY and FYNNEI. V shed 3 bases, J shed 4 bases, and the junction held 9 bases outside the gene matches. The CDR3 is 16 amino acids. The full variable domain, completed using reference TRBV2 and TRBJ2-1, is EPEVTQTPSHQVTQMGQEVILRCVPISNHLYFYWYRQILGQKVEFLVSFYNNEISEKSEIFDDQFSVERPDGSNFTLKIRSTKLEDSAMYFCASSEVRLAVYNEQFFGPGTRLTVL.

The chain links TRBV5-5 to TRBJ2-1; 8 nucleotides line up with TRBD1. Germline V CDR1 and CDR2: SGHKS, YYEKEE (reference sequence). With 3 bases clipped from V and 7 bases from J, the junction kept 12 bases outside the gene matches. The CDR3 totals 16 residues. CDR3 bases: TGTGCCAGCAGCTCGACTCCGACAGGGGTTGTGAATGAGCAGTTCTTC. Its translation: CASSSTPTGVVNEQFF.

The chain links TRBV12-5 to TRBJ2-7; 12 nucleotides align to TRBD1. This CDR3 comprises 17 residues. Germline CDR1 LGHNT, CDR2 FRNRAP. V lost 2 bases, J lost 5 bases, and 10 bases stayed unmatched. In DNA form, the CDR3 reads TGTGCTAGTGGTTTGACCCGATCCGGGACAGGGGGCCACGAGCAGTACTTC. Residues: CASGLTRSGTGGHEQYF.

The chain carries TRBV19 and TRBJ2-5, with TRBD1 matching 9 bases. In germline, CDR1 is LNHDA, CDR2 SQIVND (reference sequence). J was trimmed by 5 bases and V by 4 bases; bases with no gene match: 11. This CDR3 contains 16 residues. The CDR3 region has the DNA TGTGCCAGTAGTAGCGACGGGGACAGGGTAGGGGAGACCCAGTACTTC. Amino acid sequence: CASSSDGDRVGETQYF.

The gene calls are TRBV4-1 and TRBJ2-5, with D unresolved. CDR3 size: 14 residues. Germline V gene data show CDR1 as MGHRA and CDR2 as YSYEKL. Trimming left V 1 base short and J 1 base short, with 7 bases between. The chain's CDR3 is CASSQVRAQETQYF. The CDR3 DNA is TGCGCCAGCAGCCAAGTTCGAGCCCAAGAGACCCAGTACTTC.

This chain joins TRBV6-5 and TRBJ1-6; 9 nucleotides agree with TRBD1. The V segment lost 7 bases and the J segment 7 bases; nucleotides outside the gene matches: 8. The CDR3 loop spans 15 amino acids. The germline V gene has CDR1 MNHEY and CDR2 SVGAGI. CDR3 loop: CASKAPGQGNSPLHF. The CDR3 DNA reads TGTGCCAGCAAAGCCCCCGGACAGGGGAATTCACCCCTCCACTTT.

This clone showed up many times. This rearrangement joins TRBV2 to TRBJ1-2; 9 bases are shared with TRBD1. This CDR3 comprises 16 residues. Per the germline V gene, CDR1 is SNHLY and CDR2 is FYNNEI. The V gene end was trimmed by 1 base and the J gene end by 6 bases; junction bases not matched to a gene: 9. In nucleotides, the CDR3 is TGTGCCAGCAGTGAAGGGGACAGGGTGTTTGAGGATGGCTACACCTTC. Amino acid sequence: CASSEGDRVFEDGYTF. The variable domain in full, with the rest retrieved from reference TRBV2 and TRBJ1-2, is EPEVTQTPSHQVTQMGQEVILRCVPISNHLYFYWYRQILGQKVEFLVSFYNNEISEKSEIFDDQFSVERPDGSNFTLKIRSTKLEDSAMYFCASSEGDRVFEDGYTFGSGTRLTVV.

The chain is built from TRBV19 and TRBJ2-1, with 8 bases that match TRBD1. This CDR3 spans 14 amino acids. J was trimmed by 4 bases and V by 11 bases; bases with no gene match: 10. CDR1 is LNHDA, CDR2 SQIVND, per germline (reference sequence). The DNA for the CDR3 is TGTGCCTCAAAGAGGGACAGGATATACAATGAGCAGTTCTTC. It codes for CASKRDRIYNEQFF.

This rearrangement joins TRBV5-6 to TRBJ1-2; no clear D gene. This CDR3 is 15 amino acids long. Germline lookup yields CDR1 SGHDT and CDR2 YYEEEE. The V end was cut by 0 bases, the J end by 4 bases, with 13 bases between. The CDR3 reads CASSLGEVRAYGYTF. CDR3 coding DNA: TGTGCCAGCAGCTTGGGGGAAGTGAGGGCCTATGGCTACACCTTC.

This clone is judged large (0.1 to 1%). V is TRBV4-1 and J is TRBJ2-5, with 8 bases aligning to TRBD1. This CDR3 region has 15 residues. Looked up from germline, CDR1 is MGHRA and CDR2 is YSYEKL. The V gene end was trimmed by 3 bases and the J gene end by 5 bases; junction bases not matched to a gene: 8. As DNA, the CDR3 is TGCGCCAGCAGCCATAGGACAGGGTCGGGGGAGACCCAGTACTTC. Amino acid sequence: CASSHRTGSGETQYF.

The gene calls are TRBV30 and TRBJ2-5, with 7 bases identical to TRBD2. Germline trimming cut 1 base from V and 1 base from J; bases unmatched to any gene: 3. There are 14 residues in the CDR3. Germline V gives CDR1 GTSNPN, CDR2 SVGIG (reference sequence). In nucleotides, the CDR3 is TGTGCCTGGAGTGAGAAGCGGGGCCAAGAGACCCAGTACTTC. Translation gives CAWSEKRGQETQYF.

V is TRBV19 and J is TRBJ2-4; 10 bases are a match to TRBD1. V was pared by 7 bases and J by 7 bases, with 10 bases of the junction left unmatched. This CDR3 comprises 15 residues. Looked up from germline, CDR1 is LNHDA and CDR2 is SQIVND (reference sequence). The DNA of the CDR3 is TGTGCCAGTACCGTGACAGGGGGCGGTTTGAACATTCAGTACTTC. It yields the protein CASTVTGGGLNIQYF. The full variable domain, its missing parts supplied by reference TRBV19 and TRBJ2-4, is DGGITQSPKYLFRKEGQNVTLSCEQNLNHDAMYWYRQDPGQGLRLIYYSQIVNDFQKGDIAEGYSVSREKKESFPLTVTSAQKNPTAFYLCASTVTGGGLNIQYFGAGTRLSVL.

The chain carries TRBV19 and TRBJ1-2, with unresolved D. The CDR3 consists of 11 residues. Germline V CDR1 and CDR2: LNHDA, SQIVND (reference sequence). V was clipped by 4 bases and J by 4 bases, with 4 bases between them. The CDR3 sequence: CASSNSYGYTF. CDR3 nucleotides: TGTGCCAGTAGTAACAGCTATGGCTACACCTTC. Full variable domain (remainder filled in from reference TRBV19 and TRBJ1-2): DGGITQSPKYLFRKEGQNVTLSCEQNLNHDAMYWYRQDPGQGLRLIYYSQIVNDFQKGDIAEGYSVSREKKESFPLTVTSAQKNPTAFYLCASSNSYGYTFGSGTRLTVV.

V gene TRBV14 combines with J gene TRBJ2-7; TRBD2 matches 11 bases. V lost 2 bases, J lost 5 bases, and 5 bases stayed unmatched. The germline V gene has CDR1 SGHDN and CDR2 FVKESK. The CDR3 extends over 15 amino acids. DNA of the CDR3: TGTGCCAGCAGCCAACTCCTAGCGGGGGGACACGAGCAGTACTTC. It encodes CASSQLLAGGHEQYF.

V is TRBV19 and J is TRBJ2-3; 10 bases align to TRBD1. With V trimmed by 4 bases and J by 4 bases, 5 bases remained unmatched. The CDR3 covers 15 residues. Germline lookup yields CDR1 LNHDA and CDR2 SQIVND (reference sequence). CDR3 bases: TGTGCCAGTAGTACGACAGGGGGCGCAGCAGATACGCAGTATTTT. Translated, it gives CASSTTGGAADTQYF.

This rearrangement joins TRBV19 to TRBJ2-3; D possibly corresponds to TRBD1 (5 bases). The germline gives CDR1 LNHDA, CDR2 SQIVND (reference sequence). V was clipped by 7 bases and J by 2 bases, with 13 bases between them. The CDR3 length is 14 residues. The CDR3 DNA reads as TGTGCCAGTACTTGGGGCGGTCACACAGATACGCAGTATTTT. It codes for CASTWGGHTDTQYF.